One sample yielded the 13 T cell receptor beta chains listed below, sequenced in a study of shared clonotypes between healthy human individuals. Naive-designated CD8 cells lacked CD45RO, were positively enriched for CCR7, and omitted terminally differentiated effector memory CD45RA+ cells. TCRdb's table, derived via immunoSEQ multiplex PCR, lists solely in-frame clones and lacks some. The sample comprises about 2.1 million clones, 93% of which are singletons, and under 2% rests with the top ten. The sequenced material came from naive CD8+ T cells from PBMCs. These receptors originate from a man between 18 and 29 years old in good health. Some clones in this sample may be carry-over from other donors' samples.

This chain uses TRBV9 with TRBJ2-1; D remains unclear. This CDR3 is built from 13 residues. CDR1 and CDR2 (germline): SGDLS, YYNGEE. The V end was cut by 7 bases, the J end by 0 bases, with 8 bases between. CDR3 bases: TGTGCCAGCGCCTTTAGCTCCTACAATGAGCAGTTCTTC. It is translated as CASAFSSYNEQFF.

The chain links TRBV27 to TRBJ1-5; D is unclear. This CDR3 spans 12 amino acids. Germline values: CDR1 MNHEY, CDR2 SMNVEV (reference sequence). Trimming removed 10 bases at V and 8 bases at J, with 15 bases between. The DNA of the CDR3 is TGTGCCACTGGCCAGTCTATCAAGCCCCAGCATTTT. This codes for CATGQSIKPQHF.

V is TRBV19 and J is TRBJ2-1; D perhaps matches TRBD2 (7 bases). The CDR3 is 14 residues long. V lost 8 bases to trimming and J lost 4 bases, with 15 bases between them. Germline CDR1 is LNHDA and CDR2 is SQIVND (reference sequence). This chain's CDR3 is CASAGRGGYNEQFF. CDR3 in DNA: TGTGCCAGTGCTGGGAGGGGGGGATACAATGAGCAGTTCTTC. The variable domain in full, with the rest retrieved from reference TRBV19 and TRBJ2-1, is DGGITQSPKYLFRKEGQNVTLSCEQNLNHDAMYWYRQDPGQGLRLIYYSQIVNDFQKGDIAEGYSVSREKKESFPLTVTSAQKNPTAFYLCASAGRGGYNEQFFGPGTRLTVL.

This clone was detected only once. This chain uses TRBV27 with TRBJ2-7; 7 nucleotides line up with TRBD1. Germline CDR1 MNHEY, CDR2 SMNVEV (reference sequence). V dropped 5 bases and J dropped 2; count of bases not matched to a gene: 12. The CDR3 sequence is 16 residues long. CDR3 protein: CASSRVSGQLAYEQYF. CDR3 DNA: TGTGCCAGCAGTCGGGTCTCGGGACAGCTTGCCTACGAGCAGTACTTC.

Only one count was recorded for this clone. V usage is TRBV28 and J usage is TRBJ2-2; 8 bases line up with TRBD2. Unmatched junction bases numbered 6, after V lost 6 bases and J lost 6 bases. The CDR3 extends over 14 amino acids. Germline CDR1 MDHEN, CDR2 SYDVKM. DNA of the CDR3: TGTGCCAGCAGCCTTAGCGGGAATTCCGGGGAGCTGTTTTTT. Translated, it gives CASSLSGNSGELFF.

The chain is built from TRBV5-6 and TRBJ2-7, with TRBD1 as a possible D gene (6 bases). V dropped 0 bases and J dropped 4 bases, with 14 bases sitting between them. Germline CDR1 SGHDT, CDR2 YYEEEE. The CDR3 totals 15 residues. CDR3 loop: CASSLGGPVSYEQYF. CDR3 nucleotides: TGTGCCAGCAGCTTGGGGGGGCCGGTTAGTTACGAGCAGTACTTC.

V is TRBV28 and J is TRBJ2-5, with 8 bases identical to TRBD1. The J segment lost 5 bases and the V segment lost 7 bases, leaving 12 bases of the junction unmatched. This CDR3 comprises 15 residues. CDR1 is MDHEN, CDR2 SYDVKM, per germline. For the CDR3, the DNA is TGTGCCAGCACCCTCGACAGGGGAGCGTCGGAGACCCAGTACTTC. Protein sequence: CASTLDRGASETQYF.

On this clone itself: At one of its ends the junction is not consistent with the germline gene, which may arise from a read error. The CDR3 DNA is TGTGCCAGCATGTCCCTGGGCTCCCACGAGCAGTACTTC. It codes for CASMSLGSHEQYF. The gene calls are TRBV27 and TRBJ2-7; no reliable D call. Germline V gives CDR1 MNHEY, CDR2 SMNVEV (reference sequence). The CDR3 runs to 13 residues.

The CDR3 loop is CASSLDPRSGELFF. The CDR3, as DNA: TGTGCCAGCAGCTTAGATCCTCGCTCGGGGGAGCTGTTTTTT. The chain links TRBV11-2 to TRBJ2-2; D remains unclear. V was trimmed by 0 bases and J by 8 bases, leaving 10 bases between them. Germline CDR1 and CDR2: SGHAT and FQNNGV. The CDR3 spans 14 residues.

The chain employs TRBV6-5 and TRBJ1-1; no reliable D call. The CDR3 is 13 amino acids. Germline V gene lookup returns CDR1 MNHEY and CDR2 SVGAGI. The V and J ends lost 6 bases and 2 bases respectively, with 10 bases between them. In DNA form, the CDR3 reads TGTGCCAGCAGACTACAGCCTAACACTGAAGCTTTCTTT. Protein sequence: CASRLQPNTEAFF.

J is TRBJ1-1 and V is TRBV7-8, with 8 bases matching TRBD1. Germline trimming cut 1 base from V and 4 bases from J; bases unmatched to any gene: 5. CDR3 length: 15 residues. Per the germline V gene, CDR1 is SGHVS and CDR2 is FQNEAQ. The CDR3 DNA follows: TGTGCCAGCAGCTTAGACCAGGGGGCAGCCACTGAAGCTTTCTTT. Protein sequence: CASSLDQGAATEAFF.

The chain links TRBV7-3 to TRBJ2-1; TRBD2 matches 10 bases. V was pared by 4 bases and J by 7 bases, with 10 bases of the junction left unmatched. The CDR3 sequence is 16 residues long. Looked up from germline, CDR1 is SGHTA and CDR2 is FQGTGA. In nucleotides, the CDR3 is TGTGCCAGCAGCTCCCGTTCAGCGGGAGGGCCTAATGAGCAGTTCTTC. Amino acid sequence: CASSSRSAGGPNEQFF.

The genes are TRBV4-3 and TRBJ2-1; perhaps TRBD1 as D (6 bases). There are 13 residues in the CDR3. V was shortened by 1 base and J by 14 bases, with 15 bases between the two germline ends. Per the germline V gene, CDR1 is LGHNA and CDR2 is YSLEER. CDR3 sequence: CASSQGAGQPEFF. CDR3 nucleotide sequence: TGCGCCAGCAGCCAAGGGGCTGGACAGCCGGAGTTCTTC.